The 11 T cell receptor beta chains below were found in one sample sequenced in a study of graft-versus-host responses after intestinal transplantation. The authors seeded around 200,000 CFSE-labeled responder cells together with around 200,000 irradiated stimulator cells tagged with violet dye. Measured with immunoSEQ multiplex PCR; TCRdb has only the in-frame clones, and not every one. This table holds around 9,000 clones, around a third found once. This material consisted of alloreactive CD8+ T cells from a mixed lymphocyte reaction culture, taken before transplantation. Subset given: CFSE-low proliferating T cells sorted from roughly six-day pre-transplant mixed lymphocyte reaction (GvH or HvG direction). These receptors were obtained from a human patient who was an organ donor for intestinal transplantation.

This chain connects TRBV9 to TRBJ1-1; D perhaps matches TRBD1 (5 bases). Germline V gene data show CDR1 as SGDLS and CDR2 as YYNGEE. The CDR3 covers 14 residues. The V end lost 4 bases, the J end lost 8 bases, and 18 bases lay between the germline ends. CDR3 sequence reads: CASSPPADSPEAFF. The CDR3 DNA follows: TGTGCCAGCAGCCCCCCAGCCGACAGCCCAGAAGCTTTCTTT.

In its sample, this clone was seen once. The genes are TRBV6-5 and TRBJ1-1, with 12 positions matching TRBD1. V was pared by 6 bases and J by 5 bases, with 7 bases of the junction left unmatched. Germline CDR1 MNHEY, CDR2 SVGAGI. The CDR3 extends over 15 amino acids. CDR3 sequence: CASRGLGQGATEAFF. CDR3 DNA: TGTGCCAGCAGGGGCTTGGGACAGGGGGCGACTGAAGCTTTCTTT.

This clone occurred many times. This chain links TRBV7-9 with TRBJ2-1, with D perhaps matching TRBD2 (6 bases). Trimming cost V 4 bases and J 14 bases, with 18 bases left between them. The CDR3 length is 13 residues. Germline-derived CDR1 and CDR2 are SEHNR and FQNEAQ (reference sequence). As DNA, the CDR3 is TGTGCCAGCAGCTCCAAGACTAGTCCATTGGAGTTCTTC. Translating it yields CASSSKTSPLEFF.

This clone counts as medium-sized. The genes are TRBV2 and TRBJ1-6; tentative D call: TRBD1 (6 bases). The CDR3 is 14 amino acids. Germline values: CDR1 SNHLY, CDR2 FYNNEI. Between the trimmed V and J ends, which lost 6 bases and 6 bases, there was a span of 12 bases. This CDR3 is CASREGTRNSPLHF. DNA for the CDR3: TGTGCCAGCAGAGAGGGGACACGTAATTCACCCCTCCACTTT. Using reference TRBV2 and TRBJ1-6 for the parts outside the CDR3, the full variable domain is EPEVTQTPSHQVTQMGQEVILRCVPISNHLYFYWYRQILGQKVEFLVSFYNNEISEKSEIFDDQFSVERPDGSNFTLKIRSTKLEDSAMYFCASREGTRNSPLHFGNGTRLTVT.

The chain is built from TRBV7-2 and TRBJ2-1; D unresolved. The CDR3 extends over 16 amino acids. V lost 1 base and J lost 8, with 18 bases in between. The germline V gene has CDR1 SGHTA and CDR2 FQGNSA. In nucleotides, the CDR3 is TGTGCCAGCAGCTTAGTGGCGGTTATGCTTCCGGATGAGCAGTTCTTC. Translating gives CASSLVAVMLPDEQFF.

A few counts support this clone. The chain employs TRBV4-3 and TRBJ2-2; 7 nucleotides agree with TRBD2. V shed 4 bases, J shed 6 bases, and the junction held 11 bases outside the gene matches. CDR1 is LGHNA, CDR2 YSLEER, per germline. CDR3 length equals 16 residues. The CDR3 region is CASSPQLAVISGELFF. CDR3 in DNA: TGCGCCAGCAGCCCCCAGCTAGCGGTGATTTCCGGGGAGCTGTTTTTT.

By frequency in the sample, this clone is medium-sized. CDR3 coding DNA: TGCGCCAGCAGCCAAGAAGCCCTAGCCTCCGGGCGCATCCAAGAGACCCAGTACTTC. This codes for CASSQEALASGRIQETQYF. The V gene is TRBV4-1, the J gene TRBJ2-5; D possibly corresponds to TRBD2 (5 bases). This CDR3 spans 19 amino acids. Trimming removed 0 bases from V and 1 base from J, with 21 bases in between. The germline gives CDR1 MGHRA, CDR2 YSYEKL.

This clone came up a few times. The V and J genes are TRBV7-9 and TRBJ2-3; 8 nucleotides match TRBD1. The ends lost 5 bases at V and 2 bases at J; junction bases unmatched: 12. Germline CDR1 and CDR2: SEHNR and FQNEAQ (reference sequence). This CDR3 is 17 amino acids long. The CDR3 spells CASSPGDRPSLTDTQYF. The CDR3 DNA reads TGTGCCAGCAGCCCAGGGGACAGGCCCAGCCTCACAGATACGCAGTATTTT.

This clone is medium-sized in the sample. CDR3 residues: CASSDTPTTYEQYF. The CDR3, as DNA: TGTGCCAGCAGTGACACACCGACTACCTACGAGCAGTACTTC. The chain joins TRBV2 to TRBJ2-7, with a weak D call TRBD2 (5 bases). This CDR3 is built from 14 residues. CDR1 and CDR2 (germline): SNHLY, FYNNEI. Trimming cost V 3 bases and J 2 bases, with 11 bases left between them.

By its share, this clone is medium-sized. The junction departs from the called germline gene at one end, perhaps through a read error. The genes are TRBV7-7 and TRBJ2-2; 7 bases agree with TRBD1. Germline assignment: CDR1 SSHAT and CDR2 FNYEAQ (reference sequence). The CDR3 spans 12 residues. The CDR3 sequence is CASSQGAGELFF. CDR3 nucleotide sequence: TGTGCTAGCAGCCAGGGGGCCGGGGAGCTGTTTTTT.

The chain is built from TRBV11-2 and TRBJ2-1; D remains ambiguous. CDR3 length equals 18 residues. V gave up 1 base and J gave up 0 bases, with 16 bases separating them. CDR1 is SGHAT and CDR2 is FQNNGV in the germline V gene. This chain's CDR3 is CASSLVFYYYHSYNEQFF. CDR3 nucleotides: TGTGCCAGCAGCTTAGTTTTTTACTACTACCACTCCTACAATGAGCAGTTCTTC.